Below are 7 T cell receptor beta chains sequenced from a single sample in a study of shared clonotypes between healthy human individuals. Naive CD8 cells lacked CD45RO, underwent positive selection for CCR7 and left out terminally differentiated effector memory CD45RA+ cells. Assay: immunoSEQ multiplex PCR; the TCRdb copy retains only in-frame clones and omits some. The table records roughly 2.1 million clones, approximately 94% of them present only once. Sequenced: naive CD8+ T cells from PBMCs. The receptors here all came from a man aged 18 to 35 in good health. Some clones in this sample may be carry-over from other donors' samples.

The V gene is TRBV27, the J gene TRBJ2-1, with D perhaps being TRBD1 or TRBD2 (5 bases each). The V gene's germline CDR1 is MNHEY and CDR2 SMNVEV (reference sequence). The CDR3 runs to 18 residues. Deletions cut 4 bases from V and 0 bases from J, with 19 bases between. As DNA, the CDR3 is TGTGCCAGCAGTTCACTCCCTTATTCGGGGCTCTCCTACAATGAGCAGTTCTTC. Amino acids: CASSSLPYSGLSYNEQFF.

The V call is TRBV27, the J call TRBJ2-3; the match to TRBD1 covers 10 bases. Germline CDR1 MNHEY, CDR2 SMNVEV (reference sequence). V shed 2 bases and J 3 bases; nucleotides not matched to a gene: 8. The CDR3 has 17 residues. CDR3 sequence: CASSLSPGTGATDTQYF. CDR3 sequence (DNA): TGTGCCAGCAGTTTAAGCCCCGGGACAGGGGCAACAGATACGCAGTATTTT.

The chain has TRBV28 and TRBJ2-5; 8 bases line up with TRBD1. CDR1 and CDR2 (germline): MDHEN, SYDVKM. CDR3 length: 14 residues. The ends lost 9 bases at V and 5 bases at J; junction bases unmatched: 11. This CDR3 is CASSETGEVETQYF. The CDR3 DNA is TGTGCCAGTAGTGAGACAGGGGAGGTGGAGACCCAGTACTTC.

Only one count was recorded for this clone. The V call is TRBV2, the J call TRBJ2-1; TRBD2 agrees at 8 bases. The V and J ends lost 9 bases and 8 bases, in that order; junction bases with no gene match: 18. The CDR3 runs 16 residues. Germline CDR1 is SNHLY and CDR2 is FYNNEI. The CDR3 sequence is CARTVKRESPWDEQFF. The DNA of the CDR3 is TGTGCCAGAACCGTTAAGCGGGAGTCCCCCTGGGATGAGCAGTTCTTC.

The chain links TRBV2 to TRBJ1-4; 8 bases fit TRBD1. This CDR3 region has 15 residues. The ends lost 6 bases at V and 0 bases at J; junction bases unmatched: 3. CDR1 SNHLY and CDR2 FYNNEI come from the germline V gene. The CDR3 coding sequence is TGTGCCAGCAGATCGGGACAGGCAACTAATGAAAAACTGTTTTTT. It translates to CASRSGQATNEKLFF.

The chain recombines TRBV2 with TRBJ2-5, with D uncertain. Trimming removed 6 bases from V and 4 bases from J, with 9 bases in between. The CDR3 runs 12 residues. Germline CDR1 is SNHLY and CDR2 is FYNNEI. The CDR3 DNA follows: TGTGCCAGCAGGACCCCGGGAGAGACCCAGTACTTC. It codes for CASRTPGETQYF.

This chain uses TRBV19 with TRBJ2-7, with TRBD1 as a possible D gene (5 bases). Germline V lookup: CDR1 LNHDA, CDR2 SQIVND (reference sequence). The CDR3 has 14 residues. Trimming cost V 0 bases and J 2 bases, with 8 bases left between them. The DNA for the CDR3 is TGTGCCAGTAGTATAGACAGGGATGCCTACGAGCAGTACTTC. This encodes CASSIDRDAYEQYF.